The 29 T cell receptor beta chains below all came from one sample that was sequenced in a study of blood T cells in healthy people across ages. Then a second PCR, running about 6 to 11 cycles, was carried out with a sample-barcoded 5' primer and a J-beta primer mix. TCRdb used MiXCR to reprocess the 5' RACE reads, holding one entry per CDR3 protein. The table has fewer than 2,000,000 distinct CDR3 sequences, 30% to 35% seen once; the top ten hold about 11%. The sample taken for sequencing was blood. The receptors originated from a woman aged 25 to 45 in good health.

J is TRBJ1-2 and V is TRBV12-3 or TRBV12-4, with a possible D match to TRBD1 (6 bases). V gave up 10 bases and J gave up 4 bases, with 16 bases separating them. The CDR3 is 13 residues long. The CDR3 reads CATQIGGGYGYTF. DNA for the CDR3: TGTGCCACTCAGATAGGGGGGGGCTATGGCTACACCTTC.

The chain employs TRBV4-3 and TRBJ2-7, with D unclear. Germline V lookup: CDR1 LGHNA, CDR2 YSLEER. CDR3 length: 15 residues. The V end lost 3 bases, the J end lost 1 base, and 13 bases lay between the germline ends. CDR3 coding DNA: TGCGCCAGCAGCCAGGATACTGACACTTCCTACGAGCAGTACTTC. This sequence encodes CASSQDTDTSYEQYF.

The chain recombines TRBV9 with TRBJ1-1; D is ambiguous. This CDR3 comprises 14 residues. Trimming left V 0 bases short and J 0 bases short, with 6 bases between. The germline V gene encodes CDR1 SGDLS and CDR2 YYNGEE. The CDR3 reads CASSVDALNTEAFF. The CDR3 bases are TGTGCCAGCAGCGTAGATGCCCTGAACACTGAAGCTTTCTTT.

The DNA of the CDR3 is TGTGCCAGCAGCTACGGAGGGGGCGTTAACTATGGCTACACCTTC. Residues: CASSYGGGVNYGYTF. The chain combines TRBV7-9 with TRBJ1-2; 7 bases align to TRBD1. CDR1 and CDR2 (germline): SEHNR, FQNEAQ (reference sequence). The CDR3 loop spans 15 amino acids. Unmatched junction bases numbered 6, after V lost 4 bases and J lost 1 base.

As DNA, the CDR3 is TGTGCCAGCAGCCAAAGGGGGTGGGAGGAAAAACTGTTTTTT. This gives the protein CASSQRGWEEKLFF. This sequence joins TRBV3-1 and TRBJ1-4; D is possibly TRBD1 (6 bases). Germline V gene lookup returns CDR1 LGHDT and CDR2 YNNKEL (reference sequence). This CDR3 has 14 residues. Trimming took 2 bases from V and 8 from J, leaving 12 bases between them.

The chain carries TRBV2 and TRBJ1-4; D is unresolved. CDR1 and CDR2 (germline): SNHLY, FYNNEI. The CDR3 consists of 11 residues. V lost 7 bases and J lost 0, with 0 bases in between. This CDR3 reads CASTTNEKLFF. CDR3 coding DNA: TGTGCCAGCACAACTAATGAAAAACTGTTTTTT.

Comment on this clonotype: The junction differs from germline at one of its ends, possibly a read error. The CDR3 DNA reads as TGCACCAGCAGCTCCAGGGGGCCGAATGATACGCAGTATTTT. Translating it yields CTSSSRGPNDTQYF. The genes are TRBV5-1 and TRBJ2-3, with 8 bases aligning to TRBD1. CDR3 length: 14 residues. Germline CDR1 is SGHRS and CDR2 is YFSETQ.

V usage is TRBV6-1 and J usage is TRBJ2-6, with D perhaps matching TRBD1 or TRBD2 (7 bases each). The CDR3 has 18 residues. CDR1 and CDR2 (germline): MNHNS, SASEGT. V was trimmed by 5 bases and J by 3 bases, leaving 20 bases between them. CDR3: CASSPAAGGLRGANVLTF. CDR3 bases: TGTGCCAGCAGTCCCGCGGCAGGGGGACTACGTGGGGCCAACGTCCTGACTTTC.

This clonotype was detected ten times or more. J is TRBJ2-5 and V is TRBV29-1, with 10 bases lining up with TRBD1. This CDR3 is 14 amino acids long. With 7 bases clipped from V and 2 bases from J, the junction kept 7 bases outside the gene matches. Germline values: CDR1 SQVTM, CDR2 ANQGSEA. CDR3 nucleotide sequence: TGCAGCGGCAGACCGGGACAGGGGCAAGAGACCCAGTACTTC. This gives the protein CSGRPGQGQETQYF.

The chain joins TRBV10-3 to TRBJ2-2; no clear D. This CDR3 spans 13 amino acids. V was trimmed by 11 bases and J by 1 base, leaving 11 bases between them. Germline V CDR1 and CDR2: ENHRY, SYGVKD. As DNA, the CDR3 is TGTGCCTCATGGGATGAGAACACCGGGGAGCTGTTTTTT. Its translation is CASWDENTGELFF.

Many counts were recorded for this clonotype. The J gene is TRBJ2-7, the V gene TRBV29-1; a weak D match, TRBD1 (5 bases). The length of the CDR3 is 15 residues. The ends were cut back, 0 bases at V and 2 bases at J, with 14 bases in the middle. CDR1 is SQVTM and CDR2 is ANQGSEA in the germline V gene. The CDR3 is CSVEDRSRVPYEQYF. The DNA for the CDR3 is TGCAGCGTTGAAGATAGGAGCAGGGTGCCCTACGAGCAGTACTTC.

In this sample, this clonotype turned up many times. The gene calls are TRBV4-1 and TRBJ2-1, with TRBD1 as a possible D gene (6 bases). CDR3 size: 16 residues. Trimming cost V 1 base and J 6 bases, with 16 bases left between them. Germline V gene lookup returns CDR1 MGHRA and CDR2 YSYEKL. CDR3 in DNA: TGCGCCAGCAGCCAAGTCCAGGGGCAGGGCAGCAATGAGCAGTTCTTC. Protein product: CASSQVQGQGSNEQFF.

Only a few counts were recorded for this clonotype. CDR3 bases: TGTGCCAGCAGCTTAAGTTTGGTAGCGGGGCCCACAGAGACCCAGTACTTC. This sequence encodes CASSLSLVAGPTETQYF. The chain recombines TRBV7-2 with TRBJ2-5; TRBD2 matches at 8 bases. Looked up from germline, CDR1 is SGHTA and CDR2 is FQGNSA. J was trimmed by 4 bases and V by 2 bases; bases with no gene match: 12. CDR3 length equals 17 residues.

This chain uses TRBV7-9 with TRBJ1-5; unclear D gene. V gave up 3 bases and J gave up 9 bases, with 9 bases separating them. This CDR3 region has 12 residues. Per the germline V gene, CDR1 is SEHNR and CDR2 is FQNEAQ (reference sequence). DNA of the CDR3: TGTGCCAGCAGCTTGGGCGTGGGGCCCCAGCATTTT. Translated, it gives CASSLGVGPQHF.

This chain connects TRBV7-9 to TRBJ2-7; weak D call: TRBD2 (6 bases). V was clipped by 1 base and J by 0 bases, with 19 bases between them. Germline assignment: CDR1 SEHNR and CDR2 FQNEAQ (reference sequence). The CDR3 is made up of 18 amino acids. The CDR3 sequence: CASSLVRFWGESSYEQYF. CDR3 coding DNA: TGTGCCAGCAGCTTAGTCCGTTTTTGGGGGGAAAGCTCCTACGAGCAGTACTTC.

This clonotype was observed a handful of times. This sequence joins TRBV5-6 and TRBJ2-2, with D possibly matching TRBD1 (6 bases). The CDR3 is made up of 15 amino acids. V was clipped by 0 bases and J by 4 bases, with 10 bases between them. CDR1 SGHDT and CDR2 YYEEEE come from the germline V gene. DNA for the CDR3: TGTGCCAGCAGCTTGGAGGACAGAACCACCGGGGAGCTGTTTTTT. Amino acids: CASSLEDRTTGELFF.

Many counts were recorded for this clonotype. This chain uses TRBV4-1 with TRBJ2-7; perhaps TRBD1 as D (6 bases). In germline, CDR1 is MGHRA, CDR2 YSYEKL. The ends were cut back, 2 bases at V and 2 bases at J, with 13 bases in the middle. The CDR3 is 15 residues long. Here the CDR3 DNA reads TGCGCCAGCAGCCAAACAAGACAGGCAACCTACGAGCAGTACTTC. Translating it yields CASSQTRQATYEQYF.

This clonotype was recorded once. V and J are TRBV20-1 and TRBJ2-3; TRBD1 is a possible D gene (5 bases). CDR1 is DFQATT and CDR2 is SNEGSKA in the germline V gene (reference sequence). The CDR3 spans 16 residues. V lost 6 bases and J 12 bases, leaving 31 bases between the germline ends. DNA for the CDR3: TGCAGTGCCATGGGTCAGGGTCAATTCCAGGACGTCTCCCAGTATTTT. Its translation: CSAMGQGQFQDVSQYF.

This clonotype was found a few times. V usage is TRBV5-1 and J usage is TRBJ2-7; maybe TRBD2 (5 bases). This CDR3 contains 11 residues. Trimming pared 5 bases from V and 7 bases from J, leaving 10 bases between. From germline, CDR1 is SGHRS and CDR2 YFSETQ. DNA for the CDR3: TGCGCCAGCAGGCTTGAGGGAGAGCAGTACTTC. Translation: CASRLEGEQYF.

This clonotype was detected a few times. The gene calls are TRBV7-3 and TRBJ1-1; D may be TRBD1 (5 bases). The germline CDR1 and CDR2 sequences are SGHTA and FQGTGA. CDR3 length equals 13 residues. The V gene lost 5 bases and the J gene lost 3 bases, with 10 bases spanning the gap. The DNA of the CDR3 is TGTGCCAGCAGCCACCTAGGGGACACTGAAGCTTTCTTT. This gives the protein CASSHLGDTEAFF.

CDR3 in amino acids: CASSYSEVYRVVSGANVLTF. In DNA, the CDR3 is TGTGCCAGCAGTTACTCGGAGGTGTACAGGGTAGTTTCCGGGGCCAACGTCCTGACTTTC. V usage is TRBV6-5 and J usage is TRBJ2-6, with TRBD1 as a possible D gene (6 bases). The CDR3 runs to 20 residues. Germline V CDR1 and CDR2: MNHEY, SVGAGI. Trimming took off 0 bases at V and 4 bases at J, with 22 bases between the two ends.

This clonotype showed up just a few times. V usage is TRBV4-1 and J usage is TRBJ2-6; either TRBD1 or TRBD2 may supply D (5 bases each). CDR1 is MGHRA, CDR2 YSYEKL, per germline. V lost 2 bases to trimming and J lost 2 bases, with 10 bases between them. The CDR3 contains 16 residues. Here the CDR3 DNA reads TGCGCCAGCAGCCAATACGGGACGGCTGGGGCCAACGTCCTGACTTTC. Residues: CASSQYGTAGANVLTF.

This clonotype was detected only a few times. V and J are TRBV3-1 and TRBJ2-5; 8 positions agree with TRBD2. The V and J ends lost 3 bases and 4 bases, in that order; junction bases with no gene match: 19. The germline CDR1 and CDR2 sequences are LGHDT and YNNKEL (reference sequence). The CDR3 totals 19 residues. The CDR3 region is CASSHRRGAYKHKLETQYF. CDR3 bases: TGTGCCAGCAGCCATCGGCGGGGGGCCTACAAGCACAAACTAGAGACCCAGTACTTC.

This sequence joins TRBV15 and TRBJ1-1; tentatively, D is TRBD1 (6 bases). This CDR3 contains 14 residues. Germline V CDR1 and CDR2: LNHNV, YYDKDF (reference sequence). Between the trimmed V and J ends, which lost 8 bases and 1 base, there was a span of 14 bases. The CDR3 DNA follows: TGTGCCACCGGTCTGGGGGGCGAGAACACTGAAGCTTTCTTT. It translates to CATGLGGENTEAFF.

Notes on this clonotype: A much larger clone differs from this one at a single base, so this may be a read error. This chain uses TRBV10-3 with TRBJ2-1, with D possibly being TRBD1 (6 bases). Germline loops: CDR1 ENHRY, CDR2 SYGVKD. This CDR3 comprises 15 residues. DNA of the CDR3: TGTGCCATCAGTGATAAGACAGGTTTTTACAATGAGCCGTTCTTC. The encoded protein is CAISDKTGFYNEPFF.

Here the CDR3 DNA reads TGTGCCAGCAGCCAAGATTGGTCACCCAATGAGCAGTTCTTC. This codes for CASSQDWSPNEQFF. The chain joins TRBV3-1 to TRBJ2-1; D unresolved. CDR3 length: 14 residues. Trimming shortened V by 0 bases and J by 6 bases, and 9 bases separated the two germline ends. Germline V gene lookup returns CDR1 LGHDT and CDR2 YNNKEL (reference sequence).

This chain uses TRBV20-1 with TRBJ2-1; possibly TRBD1 for D (5 bases). Germline V gene lookup returns CDR1 DFQATT and CDR2 SNEGSKA (reference sequence). Trimming stripped 4 bases from V and 4 bases from J, with 17 bases between. This CDR3 is 15 amino acids long. Here the CDR3 DNA reads TGCAGTGCTATCGGGTCCTTAAGGGGTTACAATGAGCAGTTCTTC. Its translation: CSAIGSLRGYNEQFF.

This clonotype turned up a few times. The rearrangement links TRBV6-5 to TRBJ1-2; no firm D call. The germline V and J ends were trimmed by 8 bases and 6 bases, with 10 bases remaining between them. This CDR3 region has 11 residues. CDR1 and CDR2 from the germline V gene are MNHEY and SVGAGI. This CDR3 is CASRTLDGYTF. Here the CDR3 DNA reads TGTGCCAGCCGGACCTTGGATGGCTACACCTTC.

The genes are TRBV20-1 and TRBJ2-7, with 14 bases fitting TRBD2. The CDR3 spans 16 residues. V shed 3 bases and J 3 bases; nucleotides not matched to a gene: 7. In germline, CDR1 is DFQATT, CDR2 SNEGSKA (reference sequence). As DNA, the CDR3 is TGCAGTGCTAGTTCGGGACTAGCGGGAGAGTTCTACGAGCAGTACTTC. It translates to CSASSGLAGEFYEQYF.